The text below deals with one T cell receptor beta chain. The CDR3 length is 16 residues. The second PCR ran about 6 to 12 cycles with a sample-barcoded 5' primer and J-beta primers. A template-switch adaptor containing 12 random nucleotides labeled each cDNA molecule. TCRdb re-called the 5' RACE reads through MiXCR, storing one row per CDR3 protein. The table includes some 710,000 distinct CDR3 sequences, approximately 22% detected once. The data were taken from a study of blood T cells in healthy people across ages. Study in general: With template switching, about one barcoded beta molecule was captured per two T cells.

The rearrangement links TRBV12-3 or TRBV12-4 to TRBJ2-7; D might be TRBD2 (6 bases). The J call could be wrong; TRBJ2-1 is a better fit for the DNA end. The receptor was derived from an older man in good health. The sequencing input was blood. DNA of the CDR3: TGTGCCAGCAGTCAACCACTAGCAGGGCCCCCCAATGAGCAGTTCTTC. Translation: CASSQPLAGPPNEQFF.